A single sample is the source of the 13 T cell receptor beta chains below, sequenced in a study of cytomegalovirus exposure and HLA in healthy donors. The data were produced by immunoSEQ multiplex PCR, yet TCRdb's version contains in-frame clones alone and is incomplete. The sample includes approximately 280,000 clones, roughly 88% of them seen just once. Sequencing was done on a sample of PBMCs. These receptors originate from a woman aged 18-29 years in good health and CMV-seronegative.

This clone was detected once. The genes are TRBV28 and TRBJ1-2; maybe TRBD1 (6 bases). CDR1 and CDR2 from the germline V gene are MDHEN and SYDVKM. The V end lost 6 bases, the J end lost 5 bases, and 13 bases lay between the germline ends. There are 13 residues in the CDR3. CDR3 sequence (DNA): TGTGCCAGCAGACCCCAGGACAGTTATGGCTACACCTTC. Encoded protein: CASRPQDSYGYTF.

Remarks on this clone: Germline is not matched at one junction end, which may reflect a read error. The rearrangement joins TRBV14 to TRBJ2-7; the D gene is possibly TRBD2 (5 bases). The germline gives CDR1 SGHDN, CDR2 FVKESK. This CDR3 region has 16 residues. This chain's CDR3 is CASSQDGRGPWIIADF. In DNA form, the CDR3 reads TGTGCCAGCAGCCAAGATGGGCGCGGGCCCTGGATAATCGCAGACTTC. The entire variable domain, with the rest obtained from reference TRBV14 and TRBJ2-7, is as follows: EAGVTQFPSHSVIEKGQTVTLRCDPISGHDNLYWYRRVMGKEIKFLLHFVKESKQDESGMPNNRFLAERTGGTYSTLKVQPAELEDSGVYFCASSQDGRGPWIIADFGPGTRLTVT.

This chain joins TRBV6-1 and TRBJ1-1, with 8 bases that match TRBD1. The trim removed 2 bases at V and 10 bases at J, leaving 9 bases unmatched. Germline V gene sequence: CDR1 MNHNS, CDR2 SASEGT. The CDR3 is 14 amino acids. The chain's CDR3 is CASSESGRGLGAFF. CDR3 DNA sequence: TGTGCCAGCAGTGAATCAGGCAGGGGGCTTGGAGCTTTCTTT.

The chain is built from TRBV19 and TRBJ2-7; 7 nucleotides align to TRBD2. Germline lookup yields CDR1 LNHDA and CDR2 SQIVND (reference sequence). The CDR3 runs to 14 residues. V lost 8 bases, J lost 4 bases, and 11 bases stayed unmatched. CDR3 loop: CASSPGLGTYEQYF. The CDR3 nucleotides are TGTGCCAGTTCCCCCGGACTAGGGACTTACGAGCAGTACTTC. Full variable domain (missing parts from reference TRBV19 and TRBJ2-7): DGGITQSPKYLFRKEGQNVTLSCEQNLNHDAMYWYRQDPGQGLRLIYYSQIVNDFQKGDIAEGYSVSREKKESFPLTVTSAQKNPTAFYLCASSPGLGTYEQYFGPGTRLTVT.

This clone was counted once. The chain carries TRBV28 and TRBJ2-1, with 10 positions matching TRBD2. This CDR3 contains 16 residues. V lost 2 bases and J lost 8; bases outside the gene matches: 9. Germline CDR1 MDHEN, CDR2 SYDVKM. The CDR3, as DNA: TGTGCCAGCAGTTTAGGGCTAGCGGGAGTCTTCGATGAGCAGTTCTTC. This translates into CASSLGLAGVFDEQFF.

The chain couples TRBV9 to TRBJ1-6; 10 bases line up with TRBD1. The germline CDR1 and CDR2 sequences are SGDLS and YYNGEE. V trimming: 2 bases; J trimming: 8 bases; junction bases outside the gene matches: 4. CDR3 length: 15 amino acids. CDR3 sequence: CASSVDGTGDSPLHF. CDR3 bases: TGTGCCAGCAGCGTCGACGGGACAGGGGATTCACCCCTCCACTTT.

The chain couples TRBV7-8 to TRBJ2-3; 7 bases align to TRBD1. Germline V gene lookup returns CDR1 SGHVS and CDR2 FQNEAQ. V shed 2 bases and J 8 bases; nucleotides not matched to a gene: 13. There are 16 residues in the CDR3. The CDR3 nucleotides are TGTGCCAGCAGCTTAAGGGGGCGCCCGATCTTAGTTACGCAGTATTTT. This translates into CASSLRGRPILVTQYF. Using reference TRBV7-8 and TRBJ2-3 for the parts outside the CDR3, the full variable domain is GAGVSQSPRYKVAKRGQDVALRCDPISGHVSLFWYQQALGQGPEFLTYFQNEAQLDKSGLPSDRFFAERPEGSVSTLKIQRTQQEDSAVYLCASSLRGRPILVTQYFGPGTRLTVL.

This clone appeared a single time. The chain links TRBV6-4 to TRBJ2-3; the match to TRBD1 covers 10 bases. CDR3 size: 16 residues. V shed 2 bases, J shed 5 bases, and the junction held 7 bases outside the gene matches. Germline V gives CDR1 MRHNA, CDR2 SNTAGT. CDR3 DNA: TGTGCCAGCAGTGACGGAGGACAGGGGGAGAGAGATACGCAGTATTTT. This sequence encodes CASSDGGQGERDTQYF.

This chain links TRBV20-1 with TRBJ2-1; D possibly corresponds to TRBD2 (6 bases). The V gene lost 6 bases and the J gene lost 10 bases, with 13 bases spanning the gap. The CDR3 loop spans 11 amino acids. Germline V lookup: CDR1 DFQATT, CDR2 SNEGSKA (reference sequence). The CDR3 nucleotides read TGCAGTGCCCGGAGGGGCAGGGAGCAGTTCTTC. It encodes CSARRGREQFF.

V gene TRBV5-1 combines with J gene TRBJ2-3; TRBD1 matches at 7 bases. The CDR3 contains 18 residues. Unmatched junction bases numbered 12, after V lost 1 base and J lost 1 base. CDR1 and CDR2 from the germline V gene are SGHRS and YFSETQ. For the CDR3, the DNA is TGCGCCAGCAGCTTGACCGGGACAGAGGGTTCGGGCACAGATACGCAGTATTTT. This translates into CASSLTGTEGSGTDTQYF. The variable domain in full, with the rest retrieved from reference TRBV5-1 and TRBJ2-3, is KAGVTQTPRYLIKTRGQQVTLSCSPISGHRSVSWYQQTPGQGLQFLFEYFSETQRNKGNFPGRFSGRQFSNSRSEMNVSTLELGDSALYLCASSLTGTEGSGTDTQYFGPGTRLTVL.

This rearrangement joins TRBV28 to TRBJ2-2; D is unresolved. Germline V gene data show CDR1 as MDHEN and CDR2 as SYDVKM. Trimming removed 2 bases from V and 6 bases from J, with 16 bases in between. There are 16 residues in the CDR3. This CDR3 is CASSLNLPGPAGELFF. The CDR3 DNA sequence: TGTGCCAGCAGTTTAAATCTCCCAGGTCCTGCCGGGGAGCTGTTTTTT.

The chain combines TRBV15 with TRBJ2-1; 8 nucleotides line up with TRBD2. The CDR3 is made up of 15 amino acids. V was pared by 5 bases and J by 4 bases, with 7 bases of the junction left unmatched. CDR1 is LNHNV, CDR2 YYDKDF, per germline (reference sequence). As DNA, the CDR3 is TGTGCCACCAGCTCGGGACTAGGGGGATACAATGAGCAGTTCTTC. Its protein is CATSSGLGGYNEQFF.

This clone appeared once. This rearrangement joins TRBV7-6 to TRBJ2-1; 11 bases fit TRBD2. Trimming at V came to 4 bases and at J to 7 bases, leaving 6 bases not matched to a gene. Germline V gene sequence: CDR1 SGHVS, CDR2 FNYEAQ. The CDR3 covers 15 residues. The CDR3 coding sequence is TGTGCCAGCAGCTCCCCTAGCGGGAGGCGGAATGAGCAGTTCTTC. Translation: CASSSPSGRRNEQFF.